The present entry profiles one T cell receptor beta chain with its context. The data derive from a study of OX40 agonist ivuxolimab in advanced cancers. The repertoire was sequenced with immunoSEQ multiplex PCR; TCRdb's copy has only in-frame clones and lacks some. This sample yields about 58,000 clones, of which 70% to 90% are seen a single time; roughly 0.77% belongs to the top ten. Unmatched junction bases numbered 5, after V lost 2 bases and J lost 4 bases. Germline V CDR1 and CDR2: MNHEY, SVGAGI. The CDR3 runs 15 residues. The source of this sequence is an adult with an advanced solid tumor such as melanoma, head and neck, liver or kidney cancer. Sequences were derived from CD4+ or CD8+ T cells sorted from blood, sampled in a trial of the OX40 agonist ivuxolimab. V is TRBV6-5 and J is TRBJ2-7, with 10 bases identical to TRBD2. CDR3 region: CASSYALAGAYEQYF. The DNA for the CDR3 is TGTGCCAGCAGTTACGCTCTAGCGGGAGCATACGAGCAGTACTTC.